This T cell receptor (beta chain) was documented in a study of shared clonotypes between healthy human individuals. CD8 memory merged CD45RO+ with CCR7-negative CD45RA+ TemRA cells. Study results and caveats: A handful of donors showed sharing of about 4.8% of naive CD4 clonotypes. Naive subsets, compared against memory subsets, generally had larger estimated richness values.

As for this clone: Its target is unknown.

Trimming removed 3 bases from V and 7 bases from J; junction bases left unmatched: 24. The CDR3 consists of 20 residues. The germline gives CDR1 MDHEN, CDR2 SYDVKM. Original methodology: ImmunoSEQ supplied junction-only sequences lacking quality scores, so filtering was different. The repertoire was sequenced with immunoSEQ multiplex PCR; TCRdb's copy has only in-frame clones and lacks some. That table supplies the V and J calls and clone size; D and trimming were determined from the DNA. Of a few hundred thousand clones listed, around 96% are singletons. The chain recombines TRBV28 with TRBJ1-2; 9 positions match TRBD1. The receptor's source is a man younger than 45 in good health. Sequenced sample: memory CD8+ T cells sorted from blood. Subset denoted: CD45RO+ cells pooled with CCR7-negative TemRA cells. For the CDR3, the DNA is TGTGCCAGCAGTTTGCTGGTTAGGTCATCGGACAGGGGCCTCCTATTTGGCTACACCTTC. This codes for CASSLLVRSSDRGLLFGYTF.